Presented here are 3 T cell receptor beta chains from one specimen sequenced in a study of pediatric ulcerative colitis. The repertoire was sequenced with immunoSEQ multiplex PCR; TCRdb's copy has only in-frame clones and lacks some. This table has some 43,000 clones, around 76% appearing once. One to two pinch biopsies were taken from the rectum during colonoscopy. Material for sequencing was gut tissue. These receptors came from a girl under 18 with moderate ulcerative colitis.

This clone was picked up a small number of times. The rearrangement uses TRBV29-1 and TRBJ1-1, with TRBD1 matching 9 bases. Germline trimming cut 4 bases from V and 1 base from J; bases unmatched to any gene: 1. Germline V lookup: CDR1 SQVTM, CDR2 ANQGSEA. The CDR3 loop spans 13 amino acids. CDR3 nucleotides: TGCAGCGTTGGACAGGGGGGGAACACTGAAGCTTTCTTT. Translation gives CSVGQGGNTEAFF. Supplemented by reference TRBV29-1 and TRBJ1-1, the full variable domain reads SAVISQKPSRDICQRGTSLTIQCQVDSQVTMMFWYRQQPGQSLTLIATANQGSEATYESGFVIDKFPISRPNLTFSTLTVSNMSPEDSSIYLCSVGQGGNTEAFFGQGTRLTVV.

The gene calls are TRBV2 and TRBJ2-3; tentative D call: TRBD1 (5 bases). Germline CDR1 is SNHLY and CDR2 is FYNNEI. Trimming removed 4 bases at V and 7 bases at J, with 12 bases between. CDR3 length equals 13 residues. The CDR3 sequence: CASSVDSYNTQYF. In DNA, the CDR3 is TGTGCCAGCAGTGTAGACAGTTATAATACGCAGTATTTT.

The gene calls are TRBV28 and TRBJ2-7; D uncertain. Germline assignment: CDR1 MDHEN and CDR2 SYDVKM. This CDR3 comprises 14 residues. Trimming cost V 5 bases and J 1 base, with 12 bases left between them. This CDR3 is CASSPTSKSYEQYF. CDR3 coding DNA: TGTGCCAGCAGTCCCACCTCAAAATCCTACGAGCAGTACTTC.